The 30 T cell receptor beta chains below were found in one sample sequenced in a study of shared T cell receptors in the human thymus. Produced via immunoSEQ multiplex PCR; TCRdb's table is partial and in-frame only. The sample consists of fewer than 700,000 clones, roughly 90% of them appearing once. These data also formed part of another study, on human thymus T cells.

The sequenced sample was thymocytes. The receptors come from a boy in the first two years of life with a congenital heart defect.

The CDR3 loop reads CAWSGGLATKQYF. CDR3 nucleotide sequence: TGTGCCTGGAGTGGGGGACTGGCTACGAAGCAGTACTTC. V usage is TRBV30 and J usage is TRBJ2-7; a possible D gene is TRBD2 (6 bases). V lost 1 base and J lost 8, with 15 bases in between. The CDR3 is made up of 13 amino acids. Germline V CDR1 and CDR2: GTSNPN, SVGIG (reference sequence). The entire variable domain, with the rest obtained from reference TRBV30 and TRBJ2-7, is as follows: SQTIHQWPATLVQPVGSPLSLECTVEGTSNPNLYWYRQAAGRGLQLLFYSVGIGQISSEVPQNLSASRPQDRQFILSSKKLLLSDSGFYLCAWSGGLATKQYFGPGTRLTVT.

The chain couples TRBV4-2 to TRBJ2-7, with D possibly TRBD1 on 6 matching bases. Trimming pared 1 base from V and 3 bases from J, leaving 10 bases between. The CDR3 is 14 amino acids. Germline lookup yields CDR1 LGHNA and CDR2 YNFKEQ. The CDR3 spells CASSQVGRGYEQYF. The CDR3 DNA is TGTGCCAGCAGCCAAGTGGGCAGGGGCTACGAGCAGTACTTC.

CDR3 region: CASSQDKREKLFF. In nucleotides, the CDR3 is TGCGCCAGCAGCCAAGATAAGCGGGAAAAACTGTTTTTT. The chain is built from TRBV4-1 and TRBJ1-4, with D unclear. CDR1 is MGHRA, CDR2 YSYEKL, per germline. The CDR3 length is 13 residues. The V end lost 0 bases, the J end lost 8 bases, and 7 bases lay between the germline ends.

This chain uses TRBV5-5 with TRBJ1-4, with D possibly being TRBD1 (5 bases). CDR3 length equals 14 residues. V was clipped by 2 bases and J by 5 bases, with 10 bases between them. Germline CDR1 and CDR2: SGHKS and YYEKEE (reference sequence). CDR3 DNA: TGTGCCAGCAGCTTAAGGGGTCGGAATGAAAAACTGTTTTTT. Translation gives CASSLRGRNEKLFF.

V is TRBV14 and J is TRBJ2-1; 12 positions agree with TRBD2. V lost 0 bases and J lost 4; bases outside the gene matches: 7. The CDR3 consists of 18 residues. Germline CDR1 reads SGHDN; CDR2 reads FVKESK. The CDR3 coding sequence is TGTGCCAGCAGCCAAGATCTAGCGGGAGGGCCGAGATACAATGAGCAGTTCTTC. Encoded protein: CASSQDLAGGPRYNEQFF.

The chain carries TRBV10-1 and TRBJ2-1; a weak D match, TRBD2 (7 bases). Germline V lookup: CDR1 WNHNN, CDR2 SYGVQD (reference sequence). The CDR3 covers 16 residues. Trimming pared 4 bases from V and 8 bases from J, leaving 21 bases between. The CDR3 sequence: CASSVRGARLDDEQFF. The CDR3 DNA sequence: TGCGCCAGCAGTGTTCGGGGGGCCCGGTTGGACGATGAGCAGTTCTTC.

CDR3 in DNA: TGCGCCAGCAGCCAACGACGCAGGAACTCGAACTATGGCTACACCTTC. Its translation: CASSQRRRNSNYGYTF. The chain joins TRBV4-3 to TRBJ1-2, with D unresolved. V gave up 2 bases and J gave up 2 bases, with 15 bases separating them. Germline loops: CDR1 LGHNA, CDR2 YSLEER. The CDR3 length is 16 residues.

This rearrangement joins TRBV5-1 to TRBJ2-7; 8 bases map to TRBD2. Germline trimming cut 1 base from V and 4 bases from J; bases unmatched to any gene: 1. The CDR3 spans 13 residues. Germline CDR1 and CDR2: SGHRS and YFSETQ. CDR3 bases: TGCGCCAGCAGCTTGCGCGGGGGGTACGAGCAGTACTTC. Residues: CASSLRGGYEQYF.

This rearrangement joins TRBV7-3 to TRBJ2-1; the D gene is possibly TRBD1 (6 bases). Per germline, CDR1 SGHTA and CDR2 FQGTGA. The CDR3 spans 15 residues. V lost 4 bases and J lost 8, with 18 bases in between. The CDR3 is CASSWTAGAIDEQFF. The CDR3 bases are TGTGCCAGCAGCTGGACAGCCGGTGCAATCGATGAGCAGTTCTTC. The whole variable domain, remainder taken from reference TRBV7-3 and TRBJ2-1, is GAGVSQTPSNKVTEKGKYVELRCDPISGHTALYWYRQSLGQGPEFLIYFQGTGAADDSGLPNDRFFAVRPEGSVSTLKIQRTERGDSAVYLCASSWTAGAIDEQFFGPGTRLTVL.

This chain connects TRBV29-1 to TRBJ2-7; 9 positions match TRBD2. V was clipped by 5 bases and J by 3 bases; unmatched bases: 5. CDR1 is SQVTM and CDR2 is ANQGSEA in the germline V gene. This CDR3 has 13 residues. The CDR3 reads CSVSRTSDYEQYF. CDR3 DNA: TGCAGCGTTTCGAGGACTAGCGACTACGAGCAGTACTTC.

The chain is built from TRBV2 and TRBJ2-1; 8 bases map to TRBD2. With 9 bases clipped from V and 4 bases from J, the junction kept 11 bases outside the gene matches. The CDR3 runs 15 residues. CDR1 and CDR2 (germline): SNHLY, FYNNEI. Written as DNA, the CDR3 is TGTGCCAGGGGATCAAGCGGGAGTTGGTACAATGAGCAGTTCTTC. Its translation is CARGSSGSWYNEQFF.

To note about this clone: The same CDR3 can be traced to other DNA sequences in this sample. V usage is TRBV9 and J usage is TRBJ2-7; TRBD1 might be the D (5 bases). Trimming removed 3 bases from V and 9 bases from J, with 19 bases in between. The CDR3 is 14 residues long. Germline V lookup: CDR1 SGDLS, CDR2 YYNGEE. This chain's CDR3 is CASSGSDITIGQYF. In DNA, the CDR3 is TGTGCCAGCAGCGGGTCGGACATTACCATCGGGCAGTACTTC.

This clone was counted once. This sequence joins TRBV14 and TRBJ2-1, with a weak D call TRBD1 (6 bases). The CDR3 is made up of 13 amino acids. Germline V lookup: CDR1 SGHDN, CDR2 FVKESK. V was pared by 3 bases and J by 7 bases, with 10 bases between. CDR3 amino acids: CASSHTGPNEQFF. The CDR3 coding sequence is TGTGCCAGCAGCCATACAGGGCCGAATGAGCAGTTCTTC.

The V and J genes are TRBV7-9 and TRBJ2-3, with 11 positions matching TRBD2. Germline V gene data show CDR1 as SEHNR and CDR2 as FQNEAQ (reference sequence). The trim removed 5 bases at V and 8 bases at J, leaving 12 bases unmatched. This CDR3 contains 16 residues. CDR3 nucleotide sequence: TGTGCCAGCAGCCCCGGGACTAGCGGTCGTGGCGCTACGCAGTATTTT. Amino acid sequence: CASSPGTSGRGATQYF.

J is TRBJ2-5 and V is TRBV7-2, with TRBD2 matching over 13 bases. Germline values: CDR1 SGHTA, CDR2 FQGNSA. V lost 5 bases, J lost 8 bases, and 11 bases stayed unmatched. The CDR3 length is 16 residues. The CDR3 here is CASSARGTSGAGTQYF. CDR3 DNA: TGTGCCAGCAGCGCGCGAGGGACTAGCGGGGCGGGCACCCAGTACTTC.

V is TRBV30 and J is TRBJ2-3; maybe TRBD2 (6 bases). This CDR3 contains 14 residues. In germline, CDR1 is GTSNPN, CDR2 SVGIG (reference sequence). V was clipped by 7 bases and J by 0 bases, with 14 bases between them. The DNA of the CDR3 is TGTGCCTATGGATGGGACTTTAGCACAGATACGCAGTATTTT. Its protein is CAYGWDFSTDTQYF.

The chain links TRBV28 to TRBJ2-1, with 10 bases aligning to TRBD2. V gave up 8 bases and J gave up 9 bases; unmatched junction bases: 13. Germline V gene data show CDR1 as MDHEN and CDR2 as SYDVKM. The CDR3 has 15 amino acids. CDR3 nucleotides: TGTGCCAGCTGCGTACTAGCGGGATGTTCGGTTGAGCAGTTCTTC. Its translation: CASCVLAGCSVEQFF.

The CDR3 nucleotides read TGTGCCACCAGCACAGGACTAGCCCCCCCGGGGGAGCAGTTCTTC. Its protein is CATSTGLAPPGEQFF. This chain connects TRBV15 to TRBJ2-1; 8 bases line up with TRBD2. CDR1 and CDR2 (germline): LNHNV, YYDKDF (reference sequence). V was clipped by 4 bases and J by 10 bases; unmatched bases: 12. This CDR3 has 15 amino acids.

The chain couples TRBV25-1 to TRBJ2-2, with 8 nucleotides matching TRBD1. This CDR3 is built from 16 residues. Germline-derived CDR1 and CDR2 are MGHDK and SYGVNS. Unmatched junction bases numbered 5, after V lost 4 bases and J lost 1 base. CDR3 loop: CASSGTGTGNTGELFF. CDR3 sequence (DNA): TGTGCCAGCAGTGGAACCGGGACAGGGAACACCGGGGAGCTGTTTTTT. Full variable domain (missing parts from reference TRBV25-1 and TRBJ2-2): EADIYQTPRYLVIGTGKKITLECSQTMGHDKMYWYQQDPGMELHLIHYSYGVNSTEKGDLSSESTVSRIRTEHFPLTLESARPSHTSQYLCASSGTGTGNTGELFFGEGSRLTVL.

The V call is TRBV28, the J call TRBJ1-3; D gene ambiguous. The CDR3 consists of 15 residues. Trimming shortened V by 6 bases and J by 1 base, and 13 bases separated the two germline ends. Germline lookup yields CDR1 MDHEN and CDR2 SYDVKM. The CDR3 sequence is CASSSTPGSGNTIYF. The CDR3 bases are TGTGCCAGCAGCTCCACCCCGGGTTCTGGAAACACCATATATTTT. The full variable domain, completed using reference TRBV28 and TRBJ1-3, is DVKVTQSSRYLVKRTGEKVFLECVQDMDHENMFWYRQDPGLGLRLIYFSYDVKMKEKGDIPEGYSVSREKKERFSLILESASTNQTSMYLCASSSTPGSGNTIYFGEGSWLTVV.

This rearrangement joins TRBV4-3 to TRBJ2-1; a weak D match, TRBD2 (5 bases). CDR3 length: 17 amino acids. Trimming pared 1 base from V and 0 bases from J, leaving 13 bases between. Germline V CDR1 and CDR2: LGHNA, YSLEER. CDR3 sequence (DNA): TGCGCCAGCAGCCAAGTGGGGTGGAGGCGCTCCTACAATGAGCAGTTCTTC. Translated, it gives CASSQVGWRRSYNEQFF.

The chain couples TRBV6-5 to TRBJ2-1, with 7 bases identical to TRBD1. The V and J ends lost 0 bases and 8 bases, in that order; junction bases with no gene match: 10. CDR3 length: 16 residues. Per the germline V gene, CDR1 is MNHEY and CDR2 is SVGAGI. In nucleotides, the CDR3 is TGTGCCAGCAGTTACTCTAGCGACTTAGGGGGCGATGAGCAGTTCTTC. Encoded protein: CASSYSSDLGGDEQFF.

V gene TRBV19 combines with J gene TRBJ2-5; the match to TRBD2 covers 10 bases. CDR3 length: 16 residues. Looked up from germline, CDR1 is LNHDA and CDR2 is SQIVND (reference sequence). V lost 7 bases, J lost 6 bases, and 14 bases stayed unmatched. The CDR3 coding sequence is TGTGCCAGTACCCCCCGAGCGGGAGGGCCTAGGAAGACCCAGTACTTC. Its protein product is CASTPRAGGPRKTQYF.

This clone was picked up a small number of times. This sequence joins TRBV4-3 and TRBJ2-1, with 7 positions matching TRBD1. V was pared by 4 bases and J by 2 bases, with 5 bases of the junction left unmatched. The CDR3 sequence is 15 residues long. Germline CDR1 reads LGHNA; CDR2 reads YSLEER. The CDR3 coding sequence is TGCGCCAGCAGCCGCGACAGGGCCACCTACAATGAGCAGTTCTTC. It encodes CASSRDRATYNEQFF.

For the CDR3, the DNA is TGTGCCAGCACACAGGGGGTTAACACTGAAGCTTTCTTT. Amino acids: CASTQGVNTEAFF. The rearrangement joins TRBV7-9 to TRBJ1-1; 8 bases agree with TRBD1. The CDR3 extends over 13 amino acids. The germline V gene has CDR1 SEHNR and CDR2 FQNEAQ (reference sequence). The trim removed 7 bases at V and 2 bases at J, leaving 3 bases unmatched.

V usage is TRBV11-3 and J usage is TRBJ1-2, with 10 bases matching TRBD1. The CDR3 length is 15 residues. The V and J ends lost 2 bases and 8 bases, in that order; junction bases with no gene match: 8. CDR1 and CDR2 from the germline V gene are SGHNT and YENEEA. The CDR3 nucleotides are TGTGCCAGCAGCTTAACACCTGACAGGGGGCACGGCTACACCTTC. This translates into CASSLTPDRGHGYTF.

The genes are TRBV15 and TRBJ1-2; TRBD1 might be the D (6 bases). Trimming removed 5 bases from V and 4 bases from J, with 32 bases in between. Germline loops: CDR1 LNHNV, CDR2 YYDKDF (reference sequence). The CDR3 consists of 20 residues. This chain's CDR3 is CATSRVTPATGTRDFYGYTF. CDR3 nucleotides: TGTGCCACCAGCCGCGTTACCCCGGCTACCGGGACAAGGGATTTCTATGGCTACACCTTC.

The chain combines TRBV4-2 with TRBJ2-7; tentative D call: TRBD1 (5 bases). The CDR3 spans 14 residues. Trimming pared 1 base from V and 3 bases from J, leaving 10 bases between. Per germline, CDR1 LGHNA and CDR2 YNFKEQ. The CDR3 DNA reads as TGTGCCAGCAGCCAAGTCTATCAGGGCTACGAGCAGTACTTC. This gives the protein CASSQVYQGYEQYF.

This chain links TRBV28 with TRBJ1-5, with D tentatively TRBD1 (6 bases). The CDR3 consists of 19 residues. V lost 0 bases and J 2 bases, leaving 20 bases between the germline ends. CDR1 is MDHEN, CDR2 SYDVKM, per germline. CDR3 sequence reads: CASSLWAQDRLGRNQPQHF. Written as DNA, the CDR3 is TGTGCCAGCAGTTTATGGGCCCAGGACAGATTGGGTCGCAATCAGCCCCAGCATTTT.

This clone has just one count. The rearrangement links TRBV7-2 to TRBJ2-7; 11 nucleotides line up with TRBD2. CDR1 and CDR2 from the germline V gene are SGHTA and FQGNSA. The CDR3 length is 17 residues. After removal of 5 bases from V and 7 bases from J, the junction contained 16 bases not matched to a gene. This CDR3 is CASSNKPRLAGLEEQYF. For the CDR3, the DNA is TGTGCCAGCAGCAATAAACCAAGACTAGCGGGGCTTGAGGAGCAGTACTTC.